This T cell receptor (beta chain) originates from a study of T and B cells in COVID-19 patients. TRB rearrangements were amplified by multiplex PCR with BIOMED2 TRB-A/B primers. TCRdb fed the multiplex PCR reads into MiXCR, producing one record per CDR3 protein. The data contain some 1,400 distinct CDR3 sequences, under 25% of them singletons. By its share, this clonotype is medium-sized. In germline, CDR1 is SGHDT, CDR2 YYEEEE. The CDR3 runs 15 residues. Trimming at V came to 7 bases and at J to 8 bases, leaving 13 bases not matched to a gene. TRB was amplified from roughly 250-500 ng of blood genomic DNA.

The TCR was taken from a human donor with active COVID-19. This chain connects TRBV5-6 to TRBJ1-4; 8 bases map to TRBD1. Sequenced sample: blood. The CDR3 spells CASSKGQGAGEKLFF. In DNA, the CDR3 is TGTGCCAGCTCCAAAGGGCAGGGGGCGGGAGAAAAACTGTTTTTT. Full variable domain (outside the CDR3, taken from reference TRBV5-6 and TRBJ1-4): DAGVTQSPTHLIKTRGQQVTLRCSPKSGHDTVSWYQQALGQGPQFIFQYYEEEERQRGNFPDRFSGHQFPNYSSELNVNALLLGDSALYLCASSKGQGAGEKLFFGSGTQLSVL.